Following are 22 T cell receptor beta chains from one sample sequenced in a study of OX40 agonist ivuxolimab in advanced cancers. Here immunoSEQ multiplex PCR was the method, and the copy in TCRdb shows in-frame clones only, minus some. The sample has 10,000 to 13,000 clones, around 78% seen once; the top ten hold approximately 20%. The sequencing used CD4+ or CD8+ T cells sorted from blood, collected in a trial of the OX40 agonist ivuxolimab. The receptors originated from an adult with an advanced solid tumor such as melanoma, head and neck, liver or kidney cancer.

The chain joins TRBV18 to TRBJ1-4; D is possibly TRBD1 (5 bases). The CDR3 contains 18 residues. Germline loops: CDR1 KGHSH, CDR2 LQKENI. Trimming stripped 2 bases from V and 0 bases from J, with 16 bases between. CDR3 region: CASSPGGEFQSTNEKLFF. The CDR3 DNA follows: TGTGCCAGCTCACCAGGGGGGGAATTCCAGTCAACTAATGAAAAACTGTTTTTT.

The chain recombines TRBV5-1 with TRBJ2-7; 9 nucleotides agree with TRBD1. Germline CDR1 is SGHRS and CDR2 is YFSETQ. The CDR3 extends over 14 amino acids. Trimming cost V 2 bases and J 5 bases; bases outside gene matches: 5. The CDR3 sequence: CASSLKTGGHEQYF. Written as DNA, the CDR3 is TGCGCCAGCAGCTTAAAGACAGGGGGACACGAGCAGTACTTC.

The rearrangement joins TRBV5-1 to TRBJ2-5; 7 bases match TRBD1. This CDR3 has 16 residues. V was pared by 4 bases and J by 0 bases, with 9 bases of the junction left unmatched. The germline gives CDR1 SGHRS, CDR2 YFSETQ. The CDR3 loop is CASSTGTEHNQETQYF. For the CDR3, the DNA is TGCGCCAGCAGCACAGGGACAGAACATAACCAAGAGACCCAGTACTTC.

This chain uses TRBV7-8 with TRBJ2-1; 9 bases line up with TRBD2. Germline-derived CDR1 and CDR2 are SGHVS and FQNEAQ. The trim removed 3 bases at V and 2 bases at J, leaving 2 bases unmatched. This CDR3 is 15 amino acids long. CDR3 residues: CASSFLAGAYNEQFF. As DNA, the CDR3 is TGTGCCAGCAGCTTTTTAGCGGGAGCCTACAATGAGCAGTTCTTC.

The V and J genes are TRBV9 and TRBJ2-2; 12 bases map to TRBD2. The germline V gene encodes CDR1 SGDLS and CDR2 YYNGEE. The CDR3 is 16 residues long. V lost 3 bases and J lost 5; bases outside the gene matches: 5. The CDR3 sequence is CASSGGLAGKTGELFF. CDR3 in DNA: TGTGCCAGCAGCGGGGGACTAGCGGGCAAAACCGGGGAGCTGTTTTTT.

This chain connects TRBV9 to TRBJ2-3; D not resolved. Germline V gene lookup returns CDR1 SGDLS and CDR2 YYNGEE. V was pared by 1 base and J by 0 bases, with 6 bases between. The CDR3 runs to 14 residues. The CDR3 nucleotides are TGTGCCAGCAGCGTATATGGAAGCACAGATACGCAGTATTTT. Residues: CASSVYGSTDTQYF.

This clone has just a few counts. The V call is TRBV29-1, the J call TRBJ1-2, with 10 bases matching TRBD1. Germline V gives CDR1 SQVTM, CDR2 ANQGSEA. The CDR3 is 15 amino acids. The V gene end was trimmed by 3 bases and the J gene end by 3 bases; junction bases not matched to a gene: 7. The CDR3 DNA is TGCAGCGTTGAGTCAGGGACAGGGGCCTACTATGGCTACACCTTC. Translated: CSVESGTGAYYGYTF.

This rearrangement joins TRBV7-3 to TRBJ2-3, with D possibly matching TRBD2 (5 bases). There are 14 residues in the CDR3. V gave up 5 bases and J gave up 6 bases, with 15 bases separating them. Germline V lookup: CDR1 SGHTA, CDR2 FQGTGA. As DNA, the CDR3 is TGTGCCAGCAGCCAAAGTGGGAGTATGGATACGCAGTATTTT. Protein sequence: CASSQSGSMDTQYF. The whole variable domain, remainder taken from reference TRBV7-3 and TRBJ2-3, is GAGVSQTPSNKVTEKGKYVELRCDPISGHTALYWYRQSLGQGPEFLIYFQGTGAADDSGLPNDRFFAVRPEGSVSTLKIQRTERGDSAVYLCASSQSGSMDTQYFGPGTRLTVL.

This rearrangement joins TRBV27 to TRBJ1-5; D is unclear. This CDR3 has 14 residues. The germline V and J ends were trimmed by 6 bases and 0 bases, with 9 bases remaining between them. CDR1 is MNHEY, CDR2 SMNVEV, per germline (reference sequence). CDR3 sequence (DNA): TGTGCCAGCAGGGATACAGATAGCAATCAGCCCCAGCATTTT. It is translated as CASRDTDSNQPQHF.

The gene calls are TRBV7-9 and TRBJ2-7; 8 bases agree with TRBD2. Germline V lookup: CDR1 SEHNR, CDR2 FQNEAQ (reference sequence). CDR3 length: 17 residues. V gave up 3 bases and J gave up 1 base; unmatched junction bases: 11. Here the CDR3 DNA reads TGTGCCAGCAGCTTCCCTCAGTCCGGGAGGGGTTCCTACGAGCAGTACTTC. Translation: CASSFPQSGRGSYEQYF.

The chain carries TRBV7-9 and TRBJ2-2, with 8 bases fitting TRBD1. Germline CDR1 and CDR2: SEHNR and FQNEAQ (reference sequence). Trimming at V came to 5 bases and at J to 0 bases, leaving 2 bases not matched to a gene. This CDR3 region has 15 residues. CDR3 region: CASSDRGSNTGELFF. The CDR3 DNA sequence: TGTGCCAGCAGCGACAGGGGCTCGAACACCGGGGAGCTGTTTTTT.

The chain recombines TRBV5-4 with TRBJ2-7; unclear D gene. Germline CDR1 SGHNT, CDR2 YYREEE (reference sequence). The CDR3 loop spans 11 amino acids. Trimming removed 2 bases at V and 9 bases at J, with 9 bases between. Here the CDR3 reads CASSLGDGQYF. The CDR3 nucleotides are TGTGCCAGCAGCTTAGGAGACGGGCAGTACTTC.

The chain links TRBV15 to TRBJ1-5; D gene unclear. Germline loops: CDR1 LNHNV, CDR2 YYDKDF (reference sequence). The CDR3 covers 15 residues. V was shortened by 8 bases and J by 0 bases, with 14 bases between the two germline ends. The CDR3 region is CATLETSLSNQPQHF. CDR3 nucleotides: TGTGCCACCCTGGAAACCTCTCTTAGCAATCAGCCCCAGCATTTT. Looking up the rest from reference TRBV15 and TRBJ1-5 gives the full variable domain: DAMVIQNPRYQVTQFGKPVTLSCSQTLNHNVMYWYQQKSSQAPKLLFHYYDKDFNNEADTPDNFQSRRPNTSFCFLDIRSPGLGDTAMYLCATLETSLSNQPQHFGDGTRLSIL.

The genes are TRBV27 and TRBJ1-2; D gene uncertain. Germline V lookup: CDR1 MNHEY, CDR2 SMNVEV (reference sequence). The CDR3 has 15 amino acids. V dropped 4 bases and J dropped 1 base, with 13 bases sitting between them. DNA of the CDR3: TGTGCCAGCAGTTCAATTGACTCCTTTAACTATGGCTACACCTTC. Its translation: CASSSIDSFNYGYTF.

The chain carries TRBV11-2 and TRBJ1-4; 7 nucleotides match TRBD1. This CDR3 has 18 residues. Unmatched junction bases numbered 12, after V lost 5 bases and J lost 0 bases. Looked up from germline, CDR1 is SGHAT and CDR2 is FQNNGV. In DNA form, the CDR3 reads TGTGCCAGCAGCCCCCGGACAGGTTCCCTTGCAACTAATGAAAAACTGTTTTTT. As protein: CASSPRTGSLATNEKLFF.

The V call is TRBV21-1, the J call TRBJ2-7. TRBV21-1 is a documented pseudogene. The CDR3 spans 15 residues. The CDR3 loop reads CASSKNGTATHEQYF. The DNA for the CDR3 is TGTGCCAGCAGCAAAAACGGGACGGCAACCCACGAGCAGTACTTC.

The chain couples TRBV27 to TRBJ2-7; D remains ambiguous. Germline CDR1 MNHEY, CDR2 SMNVEV (reference sequence). The length of the CDR3 is 13 residues. The V end lost 0 bases, the J end lost 2 bases, and 5 bases lay between the germline ends. CDR3 DNA sequence: TGTGCCAGCAGTTTATCTCCGACCTACGAGCAGTACTTC. Translated: CASSLSPTYEQYF.

The chain combines TRBV9 with TRBJ1-4; unclear D gene. The V end lost 0 bases, the J end lost 1 base, and 4 bases lay between the germline ends. Germline V gene data show CDR1 as SGDLS and CDR2 as YYNGEE. The CDR3 extends over 14 amino acids. In DNA form, the CDR3 reads TGTGCCAGCAGCGTAGAAGGAACTAATGAAAAACTGTTTTTT. Translation gives CASSVEGTNEKLFF.

CDR3 nucleotide sequence: TGTGCCAGCAGCCAAGAGGGGGGTACTAGCTACGCCGAGCAGTACTTC. Its translation is CASSQEGGTSYAEQYF. The V and J genes are TRBV4-2 and TRBJ2-7, with D perhaps matching TRBD2 (6 bases). The CDR3 loop spans 16 amino acids. V was pared by 0 bases and J by 6 bases, with 18 bases between. CDR1 LGHNA and CDR2 YNFKEQ come from the germline V gene.

This chain uses TRBV7-3 with TRBJ2-1, with 8 bases that match TRBD1. This CDR3 is built from 15 residues. The trim removed 3 bases at V and 7 bases at J, leaving 8 bases unmatched. From germline, CDR1 is SGHTA and CDR2 FQGTGA. The CDR3 region is CASSFAGGAGNEQFF. The CDR3 DNA follows: TGTGCCAGCAGCTTCGCAGGGGGCGCCGGGAATGAGCAGTTCTTC.

The chain has TRBV7-9 and TRBJ1-6; TRBD1 agrees at 8 bases. Germline loops: CDR1 SEHNR, CDR2 FQNEAQ (reference sequence). V was pared by 8 bases and J by 6 bases, with 9 bases of the junction left unmatched. The CDR3 runs to 15 residues. For the CDR3, the DNA is TGTGCCAGCCAAGACAGGGGCGAAGGTAATTCACCCCTCCACTTT. Translating gives CASQDRGEGNSPLHF.

CDR3 nucleotides: TGTGCCAGCAGCTTAACGACTAGCGGGAGTAGGCATGAGCAGTTCTTC. This sequence encodes CASSLTTSGSRHEQFF. The chain has TRBV7-6 and TRBJ2-1, with 12 bases lining up with TRBD2. Germline lookup yields CDR1 SGHVS and CDR2 FNYEAQ. J was trimmed by 8 bases and V by 2 bases; bases with no gene match: 7. The CDR3 has 16 amino acids.